The subject of this entry is one T cell receptor (beta chain). The sample is drawn from a study of blood T cell repertoires in COVID-19. About the study: Samples of COVID-19 (acute and convalescent) were obtained from the United States, Italy and Spain. The analysed material was cDNA or gDNA that came from T cells, B-cell-depleted T cells, or PBMCs.

Here immunoSEQ multiplex PCR was the method, and the copy in TCRdb shows in-frame clones only, minus some. The repertoire holds around 62,000 clones, with more than 75% as singletons. With 0 bases clipped from V and 3 bases from J, the junction kept 3 bases outside the gene matches. This CDR3 comprises 16 residues. Per the germline V gene, CDR1 is SEHNR and CDR2 is FQNEAQ (reference sequence). Source material: peripheral blood. This clonotype was sampled from a woman aged 60-75 years with acute or convalescent COVID-19. The gene calls are TRBV7-9 and TRBJ2-2, with 8 bases lining up with TRBD1. The CDR3 loop is CASSLAPGGDTGELFF. CDR3 sequence (DNA): TGTGCCAGCAGCTTAGCTCCAGGGGGCGACACCGGGGAGCTGTTTTTT.